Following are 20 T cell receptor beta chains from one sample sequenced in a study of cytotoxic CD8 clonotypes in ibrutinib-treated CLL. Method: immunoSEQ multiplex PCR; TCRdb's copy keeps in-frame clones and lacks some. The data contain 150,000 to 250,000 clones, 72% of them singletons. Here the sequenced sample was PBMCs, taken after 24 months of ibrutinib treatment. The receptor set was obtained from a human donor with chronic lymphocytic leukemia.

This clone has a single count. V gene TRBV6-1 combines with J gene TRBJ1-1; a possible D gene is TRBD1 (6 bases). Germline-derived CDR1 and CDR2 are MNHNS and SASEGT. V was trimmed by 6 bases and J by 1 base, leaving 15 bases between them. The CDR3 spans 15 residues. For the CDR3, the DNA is TGTGCCAGCAGGGCCGGGACATCAGGGAACACTGAAGCTTTCTTT. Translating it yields CASRAGTSGNTEAFF.

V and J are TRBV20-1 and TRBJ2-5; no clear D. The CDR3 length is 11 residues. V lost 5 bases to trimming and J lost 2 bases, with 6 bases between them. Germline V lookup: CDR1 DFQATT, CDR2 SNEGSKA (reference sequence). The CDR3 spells CSARVQETQYF. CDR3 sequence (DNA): TGCAGTGCTCGAGTACAAGAGACCCAGTACTTC.

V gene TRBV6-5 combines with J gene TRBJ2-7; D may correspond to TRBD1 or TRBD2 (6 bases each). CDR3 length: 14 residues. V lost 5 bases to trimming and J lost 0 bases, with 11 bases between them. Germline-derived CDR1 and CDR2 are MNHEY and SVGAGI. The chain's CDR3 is CASSTGGGSYEQYF. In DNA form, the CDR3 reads TGTGCCAGCAGTACCGGGGGCGGCTCCTACGAGCAGTACTTC.

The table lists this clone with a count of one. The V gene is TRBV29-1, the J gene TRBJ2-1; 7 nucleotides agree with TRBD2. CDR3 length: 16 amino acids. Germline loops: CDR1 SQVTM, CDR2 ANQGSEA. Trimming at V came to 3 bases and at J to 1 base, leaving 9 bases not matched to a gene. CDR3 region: CSVEVRGAGSYNEQFF. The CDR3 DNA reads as TGCAGCGTTGAGGTCCGGGGAGCGGGGTCCTACAATGAGCAGTTCTTC.

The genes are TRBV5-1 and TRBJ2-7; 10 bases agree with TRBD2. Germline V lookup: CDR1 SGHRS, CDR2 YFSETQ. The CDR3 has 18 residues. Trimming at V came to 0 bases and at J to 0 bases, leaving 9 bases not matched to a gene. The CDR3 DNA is TGCGCCAGCAGCTTGGCCGCACTAGCGGGATTAAACTCCTACGAGCAGTACTTC. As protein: CASSLAALAGLNSYEQYF.

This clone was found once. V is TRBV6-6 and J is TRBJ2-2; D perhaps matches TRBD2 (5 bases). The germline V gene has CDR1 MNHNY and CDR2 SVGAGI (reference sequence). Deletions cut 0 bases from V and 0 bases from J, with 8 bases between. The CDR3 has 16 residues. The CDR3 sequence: CASSYSATTNTGELFF. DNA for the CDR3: TGTGCCAGCAGTTACTCCGCGACTACGAACACCGGGGAGCTGTTTTTT.

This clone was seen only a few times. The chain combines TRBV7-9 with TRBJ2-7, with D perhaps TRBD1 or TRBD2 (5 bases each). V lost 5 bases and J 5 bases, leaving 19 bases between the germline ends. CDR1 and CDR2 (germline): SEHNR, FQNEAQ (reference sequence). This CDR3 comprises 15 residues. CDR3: CASSARRGPSHEQYF. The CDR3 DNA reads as TGTGCCAGCAGCGCCCGCCGGGGCCCCTCGCACGAGCAGTACTTC.

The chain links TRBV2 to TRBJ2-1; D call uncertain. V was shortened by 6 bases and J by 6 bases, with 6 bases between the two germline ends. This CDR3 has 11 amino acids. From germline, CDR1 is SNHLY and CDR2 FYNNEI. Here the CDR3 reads CASSYSNEQFF. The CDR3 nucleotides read TGTGCCAGCAGCTACAGCAATGAGCAGTTCTTC.

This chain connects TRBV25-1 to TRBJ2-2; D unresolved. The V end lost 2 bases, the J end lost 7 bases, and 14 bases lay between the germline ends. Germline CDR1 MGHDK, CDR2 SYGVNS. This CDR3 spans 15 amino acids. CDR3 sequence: CASSEILGVGGELFF. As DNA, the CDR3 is TGTGCCAGCAGTGAAATTCTTGGGGTTGGCGGGGAGCTGTTTTTT.

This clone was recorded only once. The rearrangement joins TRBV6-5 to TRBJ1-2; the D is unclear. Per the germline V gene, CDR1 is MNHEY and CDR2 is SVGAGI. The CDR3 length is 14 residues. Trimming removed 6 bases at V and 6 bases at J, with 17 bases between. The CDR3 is CASSLTGPRDGYTF. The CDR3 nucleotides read TGTGCCAGCAGCCTGACCGGACCTCGGGATGGCTACACCTTC.

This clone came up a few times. This CDR3 is CASSIAGRDQPQHF. DNA of the CDR3: TGTGCCAGTAGTATAGCAGGGAGGGATCAGCCCCAGCATTTT. The chain combines TRBV19 with TRBJ1-5, with D possibly being TRBD1 (5 bases). Trimming took 1 base from V and 5 from J, leaving 9 bases between them. Germline CDR1 is LNHDA and CDR2 is SQIVND (reference sequence). The CDR3 contains 14 residues.

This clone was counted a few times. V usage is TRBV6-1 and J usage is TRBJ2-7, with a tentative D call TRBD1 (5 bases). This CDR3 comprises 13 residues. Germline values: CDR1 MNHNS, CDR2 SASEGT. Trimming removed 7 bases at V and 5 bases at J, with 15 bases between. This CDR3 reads CASKFSGFDEQYF. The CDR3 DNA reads TGTGCCAGCAAATTCTCAGGGTTCGACGAGCAGTACTTC.

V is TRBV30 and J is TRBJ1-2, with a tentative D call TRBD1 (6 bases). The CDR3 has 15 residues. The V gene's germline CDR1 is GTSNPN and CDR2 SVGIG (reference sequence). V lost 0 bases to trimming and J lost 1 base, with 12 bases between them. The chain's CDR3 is CAWSVLSGDNYGYTF. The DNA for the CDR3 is TGTGCCTGGAGTGTACTATCAGGGGATAACTATGGCTACACCTTC.

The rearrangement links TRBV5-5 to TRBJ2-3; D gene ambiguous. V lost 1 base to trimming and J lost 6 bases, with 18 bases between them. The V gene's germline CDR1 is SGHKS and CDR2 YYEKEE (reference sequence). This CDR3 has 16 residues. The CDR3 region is CASSLLMDVKVDTQYF. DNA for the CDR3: TGTGCCAGCAGCTTGTTAATGGACGTTAAGGTCGATACGCAGTATTTT.

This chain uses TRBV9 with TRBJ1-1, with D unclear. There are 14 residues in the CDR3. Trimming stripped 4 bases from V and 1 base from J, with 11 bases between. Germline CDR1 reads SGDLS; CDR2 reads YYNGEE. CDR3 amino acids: CASSKDARNTEAFF. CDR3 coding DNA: TGTGCCAGCAGCAAGGACGCGAGGAACACTGAAGCTTTCTTT. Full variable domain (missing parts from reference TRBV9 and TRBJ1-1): DSGVTQTPKHLITATGQRVTLRCSPRSGDLSVYWYQQSLDQGLQFLIQYYNGEERAKGNILERFSAQQFPDLHSELNLSSLELGDSALYFCASSKDARNTEAFFGQGTRLTVV.

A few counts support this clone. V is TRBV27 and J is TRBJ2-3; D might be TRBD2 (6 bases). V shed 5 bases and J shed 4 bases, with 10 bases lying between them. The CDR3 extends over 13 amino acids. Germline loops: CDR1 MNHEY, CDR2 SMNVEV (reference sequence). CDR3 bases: TGTGCCAGCAGTCCCCTAGCGTCAGATACGCAGTATTTT. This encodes CASSPLASDTQYF.

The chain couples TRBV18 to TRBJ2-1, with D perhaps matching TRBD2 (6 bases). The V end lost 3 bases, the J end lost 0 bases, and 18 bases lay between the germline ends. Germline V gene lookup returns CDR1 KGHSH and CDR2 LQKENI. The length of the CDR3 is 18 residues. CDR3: CASSPLRRDDSSYNEQFF. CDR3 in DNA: TGTGCCAGCTCACCCCTGAGGAGGGACGACAGCTCCTACAATGAGCAGTTCTTC. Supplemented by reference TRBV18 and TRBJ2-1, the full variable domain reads NAGVMQNPRHLVRRRGQEARLRCSPMKGHSHVYWYRQLPEEGLKFMVYLQKENIIDESGMPKERFSAEFPKEGPSILRIQQVVRGDSAAYFCASSPLRRDDSSYNEQFFGPGTRLTVL.

CDR3 amino acids: CASSPDRGLVTDTQYF. CDR3 in DNA: TGTGCCAGCAGCCCGGACAGGGGGCTGGTTACAGATACGCAGTATTTT. This sequence joins TRBV5-4 and TRBJ2-3; TRBD1 matches at 11 bases. Germline CDR1 and CDR2: SGHNT and YYREEE (reference sequence). The CDR3 has 16 residues. Losses at the gene ends were 4 bases for V and 3 bases for J; bases not matched to a gene: 7.

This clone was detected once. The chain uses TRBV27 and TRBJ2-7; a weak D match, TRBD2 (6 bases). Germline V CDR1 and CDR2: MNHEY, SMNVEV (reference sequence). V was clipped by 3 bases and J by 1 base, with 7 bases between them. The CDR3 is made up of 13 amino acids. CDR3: CASSLTSSYEQYF. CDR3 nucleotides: TGTGCCAGCAGTTTGACTAGTTCCTACGAGCAGTACTTC.

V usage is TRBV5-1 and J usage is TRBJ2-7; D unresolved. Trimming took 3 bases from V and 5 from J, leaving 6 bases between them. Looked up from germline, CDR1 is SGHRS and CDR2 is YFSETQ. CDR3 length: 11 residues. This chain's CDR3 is CASSSVDEQYF. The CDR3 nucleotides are TGCGCCAGCAGCTCCGTTGACGAGCAGTACTTC. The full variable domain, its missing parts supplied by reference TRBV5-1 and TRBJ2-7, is KAGVTQTPRYLIKTRGQQVTLSCSPISGHRSVSWYQQTPGQGLQFLFEYFSETQRNKGNFPGRFSGRQFSNSRSEMNVSTLELGDSALYLCASSSVDEQYFGPGTRLTVT.